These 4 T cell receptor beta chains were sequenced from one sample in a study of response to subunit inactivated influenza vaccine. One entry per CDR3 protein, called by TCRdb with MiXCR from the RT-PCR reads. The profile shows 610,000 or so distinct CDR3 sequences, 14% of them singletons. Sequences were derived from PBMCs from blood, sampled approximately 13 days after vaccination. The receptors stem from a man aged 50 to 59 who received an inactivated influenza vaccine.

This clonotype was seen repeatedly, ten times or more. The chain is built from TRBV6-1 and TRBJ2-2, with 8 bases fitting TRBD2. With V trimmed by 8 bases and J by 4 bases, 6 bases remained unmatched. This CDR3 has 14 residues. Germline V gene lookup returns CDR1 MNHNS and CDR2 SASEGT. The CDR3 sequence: CASVLAGGTGELFF. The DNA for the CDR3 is TGTGCCAGCGTCCTCGCGGGGGGCACCGGGGAGCTGTTTTTT.

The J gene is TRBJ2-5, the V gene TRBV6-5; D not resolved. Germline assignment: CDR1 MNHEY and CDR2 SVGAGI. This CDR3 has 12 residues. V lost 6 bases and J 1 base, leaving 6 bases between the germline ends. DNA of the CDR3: TGTGCCAGCAGCCACGTCCAAGAGACCCAGTACTTC. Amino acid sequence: CASSHVQETQYF.

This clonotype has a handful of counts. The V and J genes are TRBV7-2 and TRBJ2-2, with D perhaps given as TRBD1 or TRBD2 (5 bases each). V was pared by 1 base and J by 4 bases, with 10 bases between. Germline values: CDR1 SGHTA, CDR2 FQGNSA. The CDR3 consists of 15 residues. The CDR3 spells CASSLDGGLTGELFF. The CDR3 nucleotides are TGTGCCAGCAGCTTAGATGGGGGTCTCACCGGGGAGCTGTTTTTT.

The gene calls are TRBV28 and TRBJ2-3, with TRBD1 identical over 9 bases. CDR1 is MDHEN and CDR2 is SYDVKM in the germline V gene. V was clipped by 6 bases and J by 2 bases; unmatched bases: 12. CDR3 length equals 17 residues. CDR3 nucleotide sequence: TGTGCCAGCAGCCTACTACCCGGGACAGGGCCCACAGATACGCAGTATTTT. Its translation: CASSLLPGTGPTDTQYF.